This TCR beta chain was recorded in a study of long-term antiretroviral therapy in people with HIV. Samples held roughly 0.95-11 million cryopreserved PBMC before DNA extraction. They ran version v3.0 of the immunoSEQ assay at survey level. Repertoires were generated with immunoSEQ multiplex PCR, while TCRdb's copy carries only in-frame clones and drops some. Among about 21,000 clones listed, 88% were seen once. The clonotype was recovered from a man in his sixties with HIV. Sequences were derived from unsorted PBMCs, sampled 2.3 years after starting antiretroviral therapy.

This CDR3 is CATSRVPGVSNTGELFF. The DNA for the CDR3 is TGTGCCACCAGCAGAGTTCCGGGGGTGTCGAACACCGGGGAGCTGTTTTTT. The gene calls are TRBV15 and TRBJ2-2, with D possibly matching TRBD2 (6 bases). The CDR3 spans 17 residues. The V end lost 1 base, the J end lost 0 bases, and 12 bases lay between the germline ends. The germline V gene has CDR1 LNHNV and CDR2 YYDKDF (reference sequence).